This T cell receptor beta chain was documented in a study of blood T cells in healthy people across ages. The use of a sample-barcoded 5' primer and a J-beta primer mix characterized a second PCR of roughly 6 to 11 cycles. TCRdb reprocessed the 5' RACE reads via MiXCR and lists one record per CDR3 protein. This table holds fewer than 2 million distinct CDR3 sequences, about 39% found once. This clonotype has just a few counts. This CDR3 is built from 22 residues. Deletions cut 0 bases from V and 3 bases from J, with 33 bases between. CDR1 is KGHSH and CDR2 is LQKENI in the germline V gene. This TCR was recovered from a human donor in good health. The chain joins TRBV18 to TRBJ2-7, with D possibly TRBD2 on 6 matching bases. Sequenced material: blood. The DNA for the CDR3 is TGTGCCAGCTCACCACCCAAGGTCGGTCATTGGCAGGAAAAGTACGGGGGCTACGAGCAGTACTTC. This codes for CASSPPKVGHWQEKYGGYEQYF.